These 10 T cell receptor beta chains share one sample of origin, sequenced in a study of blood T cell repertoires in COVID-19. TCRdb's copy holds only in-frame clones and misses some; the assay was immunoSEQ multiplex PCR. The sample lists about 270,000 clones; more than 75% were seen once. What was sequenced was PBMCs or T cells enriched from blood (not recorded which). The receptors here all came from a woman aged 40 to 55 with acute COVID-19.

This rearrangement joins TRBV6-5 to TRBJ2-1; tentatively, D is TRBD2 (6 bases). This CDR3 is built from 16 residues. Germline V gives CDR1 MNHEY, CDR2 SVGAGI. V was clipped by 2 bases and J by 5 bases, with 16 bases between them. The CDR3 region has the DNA TGTGCCAGCAGTTACGGTGGGGGAGGAGGCGACAATGAGCAGTTCTTC. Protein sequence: CASSYGGGGGDNEQFF.

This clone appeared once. CDR3 loop: CASRSAGGPPGYTF. CDR3 in DNA: TGTGCCAGCAGGAGCGCGGGGGGCCCCCCTGGCTACACCTTC. The chain is built from TRBV6-5 and TRBJ1-2; D is possibly TRBD1 (6 bases). Germline assignment: CDR1 MNHEY and CDR2 SVGAGI. There are 14 residues in the CDR3. Trimming removed 6 bases from V and 7 bases from J, with 18 bases in between.

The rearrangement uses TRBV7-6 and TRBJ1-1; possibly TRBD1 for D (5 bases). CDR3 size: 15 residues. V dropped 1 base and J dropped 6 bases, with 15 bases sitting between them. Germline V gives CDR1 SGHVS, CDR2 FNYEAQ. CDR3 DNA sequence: TGTGCCAGCAGCTTAGACGCGACAGAGCCCGCTGAAGCTTTCTTT. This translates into CASSLDATEPAEAFF. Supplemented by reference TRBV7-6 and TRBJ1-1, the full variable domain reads GAGVSQSPRYKVTKRGQDVALRCDPISGHVSLYWYRQALGQGPEFLTYFNYEAQQDKSGLPNDRFSAERPEGSISTLTIQRTEQRDSAMYRCASSLDATEPAEAFFGQGTRLTVV.

CDR3 nucleotide sequence: TGTGCCAGCAGTTACAGGTTGAACACTGAAGCTTTCTTT. It yields the protein CASSYRLNTEAFF. The V gene is TRBV28, the J gene TRBJ1-1, with D tentatively TRBD1 (5 bases). Germline CDR1 MDHEN, CDR2 SYDVKM. This CDR3 region has 13 residues. The V end was cut by 4 bases, the J end by 0 bases, with 6 bases between.

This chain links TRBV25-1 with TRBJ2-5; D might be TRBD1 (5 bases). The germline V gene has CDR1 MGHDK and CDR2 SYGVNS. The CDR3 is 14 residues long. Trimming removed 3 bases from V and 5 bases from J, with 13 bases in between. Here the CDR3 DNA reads TGTGCCAGCAGTGACAGGGTGGGGTATGAGACCCAGTACTTC. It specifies CASSDRVGYETQYF. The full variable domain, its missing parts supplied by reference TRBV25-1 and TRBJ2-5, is EADIYQTPRYLVIGTGKKITLECSQTMGHDKMYWYQQDPGMELHLIHYSYGVNSTEKGDLSSESTVSRIRTEHFPLTLESARPSHTSQYLCASSDRVGYETQYFGPGTRLLVL.

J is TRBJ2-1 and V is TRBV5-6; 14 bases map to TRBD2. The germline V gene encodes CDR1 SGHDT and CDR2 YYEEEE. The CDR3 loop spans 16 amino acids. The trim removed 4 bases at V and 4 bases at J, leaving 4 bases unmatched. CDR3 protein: CASSPGTSGGYNEQFF. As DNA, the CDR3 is TGTGCCAGCAGCCCCGGGACTAGCGGGGGTTACAATGAGCAGTTCTTC.

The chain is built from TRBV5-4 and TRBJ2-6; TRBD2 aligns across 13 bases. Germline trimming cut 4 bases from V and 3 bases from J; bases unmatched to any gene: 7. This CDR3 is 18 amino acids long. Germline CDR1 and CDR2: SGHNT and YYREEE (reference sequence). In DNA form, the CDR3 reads TGTGCCAGCAGCATGAGGACTAGCGGGAGTTTTGGGGCCAACGTCCTGACTTTC. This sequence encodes CASSMRTSGSFGANVLTF.

CDR3 residues: CASSFAGTTKETQYF. For the CDR3, the DNA is TGTGCCAGCAGCTTTGCCGGGACTACTAAAGAGACCCAGTACTTC. V usage is TRBV28 and J usage is TRBJ2-5; 7 nucleotides match TRBD2. This CDR3 spans 15 amino acids. From germline, CDR1 is MDHEN and CDR2 SYDVKM. With 6 bases clipped from V and 3 bases from J, the junction kept 10 bases outside the gene matches.

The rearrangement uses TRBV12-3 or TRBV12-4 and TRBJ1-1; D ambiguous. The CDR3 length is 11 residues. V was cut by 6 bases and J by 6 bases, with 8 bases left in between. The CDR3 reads CASRSYSEAFF. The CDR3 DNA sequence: TGTGCCAGCAGATCCTACTCTGAAGCTTTCTTT.

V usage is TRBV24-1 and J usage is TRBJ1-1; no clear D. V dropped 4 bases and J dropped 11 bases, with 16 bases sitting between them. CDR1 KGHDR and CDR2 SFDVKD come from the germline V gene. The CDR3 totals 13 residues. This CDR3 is CATSDREFLEAFF. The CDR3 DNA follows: TGTGCCACCAGTGACCGGGAATTCCTCGAGGCTTTCTTT.